The sample holds one count of the clone carrying this T cell receptor (beta chain). These data come from a study of cytomegalovirus exposure and HLA in healthy donors. Across the whole study: Genetic ancestry analysis placed under 90% of the 300 to 500 donors that were genotyped in the Caucasian-associated cluster.

PCR involved 60 Vbeta and 13 Jbeta primers. The repertoire was sequenced with immunoSEQ multiplex PCR; TCRdb's copy has only in-frame clones and lacks some. The sample yields approximately 250,000 clones, 78% seen once. The germline V gene encodes CDR1 GTSNPN and CDR2 SVGIG (reference sequence). The CDR3 contains 12 residues. V gave up 4 bases and J gave up 0 bases, with 6 bases separating them. The J gene is TRBJ1-1, the V gene TRBV30; D is uncertain. The receptor comes from a boy aged 5-17 years in good health and CMV-seronegative. Input material: PBMCs. The CDR3 coding sequence is TGTGCCTGGAACCACATGAACACTGAAGCTTTCTTT. Its translation is CAWNHMNTEAFF.